The present T cell receptor beta chain was sequenced within a study of blood T cells in healthy people across ages. General study points: Comparison with aged donors showed that long-lived donors had more naive CD4+ cells and higher diversity.

Using a J-beta primer mix together with a sample-barcoded 5' primer, a second PCR was run for roughly 6 to 12 cycles. TCRdb re-called the 5' RACE reads through MiXCR, storing one row per CDR3 protein. Altogether around 2 million distinct CDR3 sequences are present, about 39% being singletons, with the ten largest covering more than 20%. On this clonotype itself: Antigen: not known.

V lost 0 bases to trimming and J lost 2 bases, with 6 bases between them. Per the germline V gene, CDR1 is LNHNV and CDR2 is YYDKDF (reference sequence). The CDR3 is made up of 14 amino acids. Each individual donor underwent a draw of ten milliliters of peripheral blood. RNA extraction gave at least 5 micrograms of total RNA per sample. This clonotype was obtained from a human donor in good health. The sample taken for sequencing was blood. This rearrangement joins TRBV15 to TRBJ2-3; D is unresolved. CDR3 region: CATSRDWSTDTQYF. The CDR3 DNA reads as TGTGCCACCAGCAGAGATTGGTCCACAGATACGCAGTATTTT.